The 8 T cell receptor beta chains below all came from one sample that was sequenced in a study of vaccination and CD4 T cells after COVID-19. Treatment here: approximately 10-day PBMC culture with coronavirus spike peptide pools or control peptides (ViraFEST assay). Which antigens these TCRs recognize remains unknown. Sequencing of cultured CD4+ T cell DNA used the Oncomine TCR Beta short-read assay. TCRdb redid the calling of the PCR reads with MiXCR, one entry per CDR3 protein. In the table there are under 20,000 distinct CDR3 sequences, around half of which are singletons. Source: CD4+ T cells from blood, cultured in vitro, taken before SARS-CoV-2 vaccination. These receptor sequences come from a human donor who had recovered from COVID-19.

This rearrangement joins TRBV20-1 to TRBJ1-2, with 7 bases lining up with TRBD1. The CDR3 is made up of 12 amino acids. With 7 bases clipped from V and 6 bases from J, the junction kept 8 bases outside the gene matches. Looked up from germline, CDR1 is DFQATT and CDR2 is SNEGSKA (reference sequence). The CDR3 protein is CSGFRQGNGYTF. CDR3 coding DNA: TGCAGTGGGTTTCGACAGGGCAATGGCTACACCTTC.

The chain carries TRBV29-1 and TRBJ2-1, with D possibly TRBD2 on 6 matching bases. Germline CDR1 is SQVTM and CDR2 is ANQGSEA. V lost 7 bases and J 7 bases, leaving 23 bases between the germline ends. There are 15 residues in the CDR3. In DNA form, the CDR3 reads TGCAGCGCCCAACCTCGGGGGAGTTCCGGGAATGAGCAGTTCTTC. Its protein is CSAQPRGSSGNEQFF.

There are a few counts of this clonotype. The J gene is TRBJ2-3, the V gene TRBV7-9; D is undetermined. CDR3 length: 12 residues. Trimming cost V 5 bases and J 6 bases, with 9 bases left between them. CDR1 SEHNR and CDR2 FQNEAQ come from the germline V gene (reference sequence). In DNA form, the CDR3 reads TGTGCCAGCAGCCGTAACGGGGATACGCAGTATTTT. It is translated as CASSRNGDTQYF.

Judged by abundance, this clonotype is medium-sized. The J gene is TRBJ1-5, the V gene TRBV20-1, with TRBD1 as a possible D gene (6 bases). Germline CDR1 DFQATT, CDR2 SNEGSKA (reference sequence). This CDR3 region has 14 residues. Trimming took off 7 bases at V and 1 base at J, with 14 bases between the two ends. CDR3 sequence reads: CSGLTGVSNQPQHF. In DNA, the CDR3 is TGCAGTGGTTTGACAGGAGTCAGCAATCAGCCCCAGCATTTT.

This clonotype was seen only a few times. CDR3 DNA sequence: TGTGCCAGCAGCCTAGACAGGTTCTCCAATCAGCCCCAGCATTTT. This translates into CASSLDRFSNQPQHF. J is TRBJ1-5 and V is TRBV2, with a weak D call TRBD1 (6 bases). The CDR3 has 15 amino acids. V was trimmed by 6 bases and J by 3 bases, leaving 15 bases between them. CDR1 is SNHLY, CDR2 FYNNEI, per germline.

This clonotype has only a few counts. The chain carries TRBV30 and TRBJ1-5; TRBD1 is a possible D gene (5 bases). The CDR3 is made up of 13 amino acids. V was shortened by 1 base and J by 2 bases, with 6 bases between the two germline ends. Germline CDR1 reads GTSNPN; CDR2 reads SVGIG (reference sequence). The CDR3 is CAWSEQGNQPQHF. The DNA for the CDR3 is TGTGCCTGGAGTGAACAGGGCAATCAGCCCCAGCATTTT.

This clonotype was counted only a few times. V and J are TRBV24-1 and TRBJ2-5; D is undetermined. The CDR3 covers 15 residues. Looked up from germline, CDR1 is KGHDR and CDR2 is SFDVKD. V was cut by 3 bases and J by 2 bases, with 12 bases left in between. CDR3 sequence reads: CATSDTLVTQETQYF. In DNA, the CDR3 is TGTGCCACCAGTGATACCCTGGTGACTCAAGAGACCCAGTACTTC.

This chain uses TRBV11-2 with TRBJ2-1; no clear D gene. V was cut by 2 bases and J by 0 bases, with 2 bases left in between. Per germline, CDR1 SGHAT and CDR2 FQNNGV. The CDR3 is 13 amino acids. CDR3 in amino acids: CASSLNSYNEQFF. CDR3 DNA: TGTGCCAGCAGCTTAAACTCCTACAATGAGCAGTTCTTC.